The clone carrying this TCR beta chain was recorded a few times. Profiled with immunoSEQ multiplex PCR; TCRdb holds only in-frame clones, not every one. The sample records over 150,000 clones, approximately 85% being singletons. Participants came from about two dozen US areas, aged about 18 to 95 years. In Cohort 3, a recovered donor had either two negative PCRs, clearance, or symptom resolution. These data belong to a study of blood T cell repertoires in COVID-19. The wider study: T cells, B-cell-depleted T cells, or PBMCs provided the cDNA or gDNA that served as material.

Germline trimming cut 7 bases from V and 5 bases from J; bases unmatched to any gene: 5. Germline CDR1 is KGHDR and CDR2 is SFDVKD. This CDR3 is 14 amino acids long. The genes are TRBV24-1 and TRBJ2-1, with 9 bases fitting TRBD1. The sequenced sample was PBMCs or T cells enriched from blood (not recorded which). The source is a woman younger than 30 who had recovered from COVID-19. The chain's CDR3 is CATRGQGWNNEQFF. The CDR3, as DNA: TGTGCCACCAGAGGACAGGGGTGGAACAATGAGCAGTTCTTC.